These 9 T cell receptor beta chains came from one sample sequenced in a study of T cells in Graves' hyperthyroidism and ophthalmopathy. TCR beta CDR3 regions were amplified from RNA. HTBI primers were the set used in a first-round RT-PCR of the TCR CDR3. TCRdb re-derived calls from the multiplex PCR reads in MiXCR, one entry per CDR3 protein. The repertoire holds a few hundred thousand distinct CDR3 sequences, with 15% to 18% as singletons. The sequencing sample was made of blood. The receptors originated from a woman younger than 30 with Graves' hyperthyroidism.

This clonotype was counted a few times. The J gene is TRBJ2-1, the V gene TRBV7-6; tentative D call: TRBD2 (6 bases). Trimming pared 4 bases from V and 0 bases from J, leaving 19 bases between. The CDR3 runs to 18 residues. Germline lookup yields CDR1 SGHVS and CDR2 FNYEAQ. The CDR3 bases are TGTGCCAGCAGCTACCCCCGTCTAGCGACCGGCTCCTACAATGAGCAGTTCTTC. It codes for CASSYPRLATGSYNEQFF.

The rearrangement uses TRBV20-1 and TRBJ1-2; D not certain. Germline V gene sequence: CDR1 DFQATT, CDR2 SNEGSKA (reference sequence). V lost 1 base and J lost 6, with 12 bases in between. CDR3 length equals 13 residues. The chain's CDR3 is CSARGRSPDGYTF. CDR3 nucleotide sequence: TGCAGTGCTAGAGGTCGGTCTCCGGATGGCTACACCTTC.

For this clonotype: One end of the junction varies from germline; a read error may be responsible. The chain is built from TRBV20-1 and TRBJ2-1; the D gene is possibly TRBD1 (6 bases). Germline V CDR1 and CDR2: DFQATT, SNEGSKA (reference sequence). The length of the CDR3 is 15 residues. The CDR3 protein is CSARDPGQPYNERFF. In DNA, the CDR3 is TGCAGTGCTAGAGATCCGGGACAACCCTACAATGAGCGGTTCTTC.

Ten or more counts support this clonotype. The V and J genes are TRBV18 and TRBJ2-3; 7 positions match TRBD1. Germline V CDR1 and CDR2: KGHSH, LQKENI. Trimming took 3 bases from V and 2 from J; bases not matched to a gene: 5. CDR3 size: 15 residues. This chain's CDR3 is CASSPTGTATDTQYF. As DNA, the CDR3 is TGTGCCAGCTCACCGACCGGGACAGCCACAGATACGCAGTATTTT.

In this sample, this clonotype turned up a few times. CDR3 nucleotide sequence: TGTGCCAGCAGCTTCGCAAATGACAGGGTCGGCACCTTC. Protein: CASSFANDRVGTF. This rearrangement joins TRBV7-2 to TRBJ1-2; TRBD1 matches at 7 bases. The CDR3 runs to 13 residues. Trimming took 3 bases from V and 13 from J; bases not matched to a gene: 11. The germline V gene has CDR1 SGHTA and CDR2 FQGNSA.

The V call is TRBV20-1, the J call TRBJ2-1; 8 nucleotides line up with TRBD1. The V segment lost 5 bases and the J segment 4 bases; nucleotides outside the gene matches: 10. This CDR3 spans 15 amino acids. Germline lookup yields CDR1 DFQATT and CDR2 SNEGSKA (reference sequence). The CDR3 DNA sequence: TGCAGTGCTGGTTTCAGAGACAGGGGATACAATGAGCAGTTCTTC. It specifies CSAGFRDRGYNEQFF.

This clonotype turned up a few times. One junction end disagrees with the germline gene, perhaps due to a read error. The chain employs TRBV11-2 and TRBJ2-5; D is unclear. The CDR3 contains 12 residues. Germline CDR1 reads SGHAT; CDR2 reads FQNNGV. DNA of the CDR3: TGTGCCAGCAGCTCCTTCATGGAGATCCAGTACTTC. Its protein is CASSSFMEIQYF.

This chain joins TRBV28 and TRBJ1-1; TRBD1 matches at 11 bases. V shed 3 bases, J shed 2 bases, and the junction held 8 bases outside the gene matches. This CDR3 has 17 amino acids. The germline gives CDR1 MDHEN, CDR2 SYDVKM. The CDR3 loop reads CASSFSDRGRVNTEAFF. CDR3 sequence (DNA): TGTGCCAGCAGTTTCTCGGACAGGGGGCGGGTTAACACTGAAGCTTTCTTT.

A note on this clonotype: A much larger clone lies one base from this, so it may be a read error. This chain joins TRBV28 and TRBJ2-7; D might be TRBD1 (7 bases). The CDR3 loop spans 14 amino acids. Trimming shortened V by 7 bases and J by 1 base, and 14 bases separated the two germline ends. Germline V lookup: CDR1 MDHEN, CDR2 SYDVKM. Written as DNA, the CDR3 is TGTGCCAGCACCTCACAGGGGAGGTCCTACGAGCAGTACTTC. Protein sequence: CASTSQGRSYEQYF.